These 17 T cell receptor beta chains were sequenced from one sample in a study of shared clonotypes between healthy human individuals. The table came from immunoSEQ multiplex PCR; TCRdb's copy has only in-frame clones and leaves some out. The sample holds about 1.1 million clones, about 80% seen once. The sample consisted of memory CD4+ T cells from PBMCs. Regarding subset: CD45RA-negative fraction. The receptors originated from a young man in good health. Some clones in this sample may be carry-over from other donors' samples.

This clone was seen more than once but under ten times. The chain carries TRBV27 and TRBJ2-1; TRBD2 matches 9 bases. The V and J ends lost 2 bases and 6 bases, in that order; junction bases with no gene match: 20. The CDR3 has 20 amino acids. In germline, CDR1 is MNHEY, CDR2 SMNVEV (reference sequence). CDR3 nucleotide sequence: TGTGCCAGCAGTTTACGGGCAAGGTATTTTCGCGGGGGGGGCGGCAATGAGCAGTTCTTC. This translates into CASSLRARYFRGGGGNEQFF.

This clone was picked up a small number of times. The DNA of the CDR3 is TGTGCCAGCAGCAGGGCAGGCACTGAAGCTTTCTTT. Translated, it gives CASSRAGTEAFF. The chain recombines TRBV7-3 with TRBJ1-1; the D is unclear. The length of the CDR3 is 12 residues. Trimming shortened V by 5 bases and J by 4 bases, and 8 bases separated the two germline ends. Germline assignment: CDR1 SGHTA and CDR2 FQGTGA.

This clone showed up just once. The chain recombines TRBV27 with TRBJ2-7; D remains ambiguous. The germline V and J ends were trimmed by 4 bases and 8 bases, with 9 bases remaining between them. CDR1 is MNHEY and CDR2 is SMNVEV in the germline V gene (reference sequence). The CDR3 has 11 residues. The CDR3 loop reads CASSSGAKQYF. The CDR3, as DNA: TGTGCCAGCAGTTCCGGCGCCAAGCAGTACTTC.

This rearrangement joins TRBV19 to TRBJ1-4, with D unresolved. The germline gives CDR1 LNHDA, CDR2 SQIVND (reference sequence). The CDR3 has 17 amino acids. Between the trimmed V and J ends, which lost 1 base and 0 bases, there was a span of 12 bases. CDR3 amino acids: CASSIVGSPATNEKLFF. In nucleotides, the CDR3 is TGTGCCAGTAGTATAGTGGGCAGCCCTGCAACTAATGAAAAACTGTTTTTT.

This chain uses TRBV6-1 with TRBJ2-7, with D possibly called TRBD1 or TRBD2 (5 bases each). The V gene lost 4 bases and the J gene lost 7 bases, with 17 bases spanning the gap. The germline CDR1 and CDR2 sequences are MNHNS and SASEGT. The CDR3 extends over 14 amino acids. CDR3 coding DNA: TGTGCCAGCAGTGGCCGGGACGGCCGGCTGGAGCAGTACTTC. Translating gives CASSGRDGRLEQYF.

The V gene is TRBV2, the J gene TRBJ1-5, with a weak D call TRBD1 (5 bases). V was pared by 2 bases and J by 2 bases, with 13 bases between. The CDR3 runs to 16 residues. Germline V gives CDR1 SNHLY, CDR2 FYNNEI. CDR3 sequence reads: CASSEIAGDGNQPQHF. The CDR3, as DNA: TGTGCCAGCAGTGAAATTGCGGGGGATGGCAATCAGCCCCAGCATTTT.

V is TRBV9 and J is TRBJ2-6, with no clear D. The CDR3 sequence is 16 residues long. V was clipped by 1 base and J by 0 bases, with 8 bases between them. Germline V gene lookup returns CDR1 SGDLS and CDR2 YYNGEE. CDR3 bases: TGTGCCAGCAGCGTAATGGGTTTCTCTGGGGCCAACGTCCTGACTTTC. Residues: CASSVMGFSGANVLTF.

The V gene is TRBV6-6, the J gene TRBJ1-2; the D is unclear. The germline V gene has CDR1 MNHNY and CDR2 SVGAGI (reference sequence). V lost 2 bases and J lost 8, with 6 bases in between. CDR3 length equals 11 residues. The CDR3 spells CASSYGNGYTF. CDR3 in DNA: TGTGCCAGCAGTTACGGAAACGGCTACACCTTC.

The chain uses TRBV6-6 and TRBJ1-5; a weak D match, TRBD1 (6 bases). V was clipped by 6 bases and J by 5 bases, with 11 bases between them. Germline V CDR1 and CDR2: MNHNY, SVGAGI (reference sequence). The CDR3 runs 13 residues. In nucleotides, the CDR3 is TGTGCCAGCAGCGGGACACCTGATCAGCCCCAGCATTTT. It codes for CASSGTPDQPQHF.

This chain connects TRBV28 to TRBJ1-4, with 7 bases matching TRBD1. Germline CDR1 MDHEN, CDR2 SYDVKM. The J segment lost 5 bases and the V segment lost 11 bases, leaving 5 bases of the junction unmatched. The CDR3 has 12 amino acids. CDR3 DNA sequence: TGTGCCCTGGGCAGGGGGAATGAAAAACTGTTTTTT. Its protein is CALGRGNEKLFF.

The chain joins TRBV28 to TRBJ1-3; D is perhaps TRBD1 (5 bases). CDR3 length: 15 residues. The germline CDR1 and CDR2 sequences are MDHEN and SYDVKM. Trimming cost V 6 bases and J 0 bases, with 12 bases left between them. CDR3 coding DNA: TGTGCCAGCAGGCCAGGGTCCTACTCTGGAAACACCATATATTTT. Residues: CASRPGSYSGNTIYF. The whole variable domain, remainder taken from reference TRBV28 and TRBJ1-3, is DVKVTQSSRYLVKRTGEKVFLECVQDMDHENMFWYRQDPGLGLRLIYFSYDVKMKEKGDIPEGYSVSREKKERFSLILESASTNQTSMYLCASRPGSYSGNTIYFGEGSWLTVV.

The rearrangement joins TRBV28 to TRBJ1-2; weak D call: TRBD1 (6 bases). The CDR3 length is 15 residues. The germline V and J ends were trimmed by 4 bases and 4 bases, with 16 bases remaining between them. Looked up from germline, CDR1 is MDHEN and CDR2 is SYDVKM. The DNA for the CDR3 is TGTGCCAGCAGTTCCCGGACAGAAAGGGCCTATGGCTACACCTTC. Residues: CASSSRTERAYGYTF.

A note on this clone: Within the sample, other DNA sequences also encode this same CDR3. CDR3 DNA sequence: TGTGCCAGCAGCGTAGGTGGCACAGATACGCAGTATTTT. It is translated as CASSVGGTDTQYF. The chain carries TRBV9 and TRBJ2-3; D is unclear. The V end was cut by 0 bases, the J end by 1 base, with 3 bases between. The CDR3 totals 13 residues. Germline V CDR1 and CDR2: SGDLS, YYNGEE.

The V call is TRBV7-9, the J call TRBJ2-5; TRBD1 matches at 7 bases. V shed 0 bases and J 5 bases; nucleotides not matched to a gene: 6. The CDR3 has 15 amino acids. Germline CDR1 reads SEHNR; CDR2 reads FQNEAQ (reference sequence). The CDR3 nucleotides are TGTGCCAGCAGCTTAGCGCTGACAGGGTCGGAGACCCAGTACTTC. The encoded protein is CASSLALTGSETQYF.

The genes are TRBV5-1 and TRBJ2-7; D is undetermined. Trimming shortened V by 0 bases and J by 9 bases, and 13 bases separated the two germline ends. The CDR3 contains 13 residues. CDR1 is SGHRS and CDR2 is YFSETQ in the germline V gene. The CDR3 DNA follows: TGCGCCAGCAGCTTGGAACTCTATGGAGTGCAGTACTTC. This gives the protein CASSLELYGVQYF.

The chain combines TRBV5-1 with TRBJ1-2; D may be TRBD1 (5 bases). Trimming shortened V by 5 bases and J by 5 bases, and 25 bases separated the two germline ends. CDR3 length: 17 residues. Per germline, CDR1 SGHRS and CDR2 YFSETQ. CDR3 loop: CASSSGFGARPRYGYTF. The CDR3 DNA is TGCGCCAGCAGTTCGGGCTTCGGGGCGCGGCCTCGGTATGGCTACACCTTC.

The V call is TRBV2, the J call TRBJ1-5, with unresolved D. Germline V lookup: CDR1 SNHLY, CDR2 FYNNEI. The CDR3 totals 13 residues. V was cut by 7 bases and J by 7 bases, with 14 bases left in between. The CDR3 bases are TGTGCCAGCATACTAGGCCATGGGCAGCCCCAGCATTTT. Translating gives CASILGHGQPQHF. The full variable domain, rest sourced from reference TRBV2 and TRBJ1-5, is EPEVTQTPSHQVTQMGQEVILRCVPISNHLYFYWYRQILGQKVEFLVSFYNNEISEKSEIFDDQFSVERPDGSNFTLKIRSTKLEDSAMYFCASILGHGQPQHFGDGTRLSIL.